The 22 T cell receptor beta chains in this list originate from one sample, sequenced in a study of T cells after yellow fever vaccination. TCRdb reanalysed the 5' RACE reads using MiXCR and keeps one entry per CDR3 protein. The repertoire includes over 300,000 distinct CDR3 sequences, over 4% of them detected once, and about 22% sits in the top ten. Sequenced material: PBMCs, taken 5 days after the yellow fever booster vaccination. The receptors were gathered from a man aged 18 to 35 who received the YFV17D yellow fever vaccine.

This clonotype was counted at least ten times. The V and J genes are TRBV7-9 and TRBJ1-5; D not resolved. The CDR3 sequence is 15 residues long. V shed 7 bases and J shed 2 bases, with 15 bases lying between them. Germline V gene data show CDR1 as SEHNR and CDR2 as FQNEAQ (reference sequence). The CDR3 is CASTNGLTGNQPQHF. CDR3 nucleotide sequence: TGTGCCAGCACAAACGGACTAACGGGCAATCAGCCCCAGCATTTT.

This clonotype was detected ten times or more. The chain combines TRBV25-1 with TRBJ2-3; 11 bases match TRBD2. V shed 4 bases and J 2 bases; nucleotides not matched to a gene: 5. The CDR3 consists of 16 residues. The germline CDR1 and CDR2 sequences are MGHDK and SYGVNS. CDR3 amino acids: CASSGLSGGATDTQYF. The CDR3 DNA reads TGTGCCAGCAGTGGACTTAGCGGGGGGGCCACAGATACGCAGTATTTT.

This clonotype was counted ten times or more. The V gene is TRBV6-6, the J gene TRBJ1-3; no clear D. Trimming shortened V by 5 bases and J by 4 bases, and 9 bases separated the two germline ends. The CDR3 loop spans 13 amino acids. CDR1 and CDR2 from the germline V gene are MNHNY and SVGAGI (reference sequence). CDR3 coding DNA: TGTGCCAGCAGTACCCTGGGCGGAAACACCATATATTTT. It codes for CASSTLGGNTIYF.

This clonotype came up a few times. The CDR3 DNA reads as TGTGCCAGCTCACCCTGGCCAACCGGGACAGTGAACACTGAAGCTTTCTTT. Amino acids: CASSPWPTGTVNTEAFF. The genes are TRBV18 and TRBJ1-1; 7 positions match TRBD1. The CDR3 is 17 amino acids. CDR1 and CDR2 (germline): KGHSH, LQKENI. Losses at the gene ends were 3 bases for V and 0 bases for J; bases not matched to a gene: 10.

This clonotype was recorded a few times. The rearrangement links TRBV18 to TRBJ2-1, with D hard to call. This CDR3 spans 14 amino acids. The V gene lost 6 bases and the J gene lost 5 bases, with 14 bases spanning the gap. Germline CDR1 and CDR2: KGHSH and LQKENI. CDR3 nucleotides: TGTGCCAGCTCCCCGCCCGGAAATCACAATGAGCAGTTCTTC. Amino acids: CASSPPGNHNEQFF.

This clonotype came up a few times. V and J are TRBV6-6 and TRBJ2-2, with D unclear. V shed 5 bases and J shed 5 bases, with 12 bases lying between them. The CDR3 contains 14 residues. Looked up from germline, CDR1 is MNHNY and CDR2 is SVGAGI (reference sequence). CDR3 sequence reads: CASSTRVGTGELFF. The CDR3 DNA sequence: TGTGCCAGCAGTACCCGGGTGGGGACCGGGGAGCTGTTTTTT.

The gene calls are TRBV28 and TRBJ2-5, with D maybe TRBD2 (7 bases). Germline lookup yields CDR1 MDHEN and CDR2 SYDVKM. The V gene lost 7 bases and the J gene lost 8 bases, with 20 bases spanning the gap. The CDR3 loop spans 14 amino acids. For the CDR3, the DNA is TGTGCCAGCAACCTAGGGGGGGGAAAGCGTACCCAGTACTTC. It translates to CASNLGGGKRTQYF.

This clonotype was seen more than once but under ten times. This chain joins TRBV6-5 and TRBJ1-6; 7 nucleotides align to TRBD1. V lost 6 bases and J lost 3; bases outside the gene matches: 2. Per the germline V gene, CDR1 is MNHEY and CDR2 is SVGAGI. The CDR3 loop spans 14 amino acids. This chain's CDR3 is CASRRDSYNSPLHF. CDR3 DNA: TGTGCCAGCAGAAGGGACAGCTATAATTCACCCCTCCACTTT.

This clonotype has more than one count but fewer than ten. This sequence joins TRBV5-1 and TRBJ1-1; D is unresolved. Germline V gives CDR1 SGHRS, CDR2 YFSETQ. The CDR3 length is 15 residues. V was clipped by 1 base and J by 4 bases, with 14 bases between them. CDR3 sequence reads: CASSLTSSFFTEAFF. CDR3 DNA: TGCGCCAGCAGCTTGACTTCCAGTTTTTTCACTGAAGCTTTCTTT.

This rearrangement joins TRBV4-3 to TRBJ1-1; D remains ambiguous. Germline V gene data show CDR1 as LGHNA and CDR2 as YSLEER. V was cut by 2 bases and J by 9 bases, with 16 bases left in between. The CDR3 loop spans 14 amino acids. The CDR3 is CASSQRLGIVKAFF. The CDR3 nucleotides read TGCGCCAGCAGCCAAAGGTTGGGGATCGTGAAAGCTTTCTTT.

In its sample, this clonotype was seen many times. V and J are TRBV7-2 and TRBJ2-1; either TRBD1 or TRBD2 may fit D (5 bases each). The CDR3 is 16 residues long. Per the germline V gene, CDR1 is SGHTA and CDR2 is FQGNSA. The ends were cut back, 5 bases at V and 14 bases at J, with 28 bases in the middle. CDR3 nucleotides: TGTGCCAGCAGCAAGATGGGACGGGTTGACCGGGTCCCGGAGTTCTTC. It is translated as CASSKMGRVDRVPEFF.

This clonotype turned up a few times. The chain recombines TRBV27 with TRBJ2-5; 13 bases agree with TRBD2. Germline lookup yields CDR1 MNHEY and CDR2 SMNVEV (reference sequence). The CDR3 has 14 residues. V shed 2 bases, J shed 8 bases, and the junction held 2 bases outside the gene matches. CDR3 DNA: TGTGCCAGCAGTTTAAGACTAGCGGGGGGAACCCAGTACTTC. It is translated as CASSLRLAGGTQYF.

This chain uses TRBV6-6 with TRBJ2-6, with D uncertain. The CDR3 spans 14 residues. Trimming shortened V by 7 bases and J by 0 bases, and 7 bases separated the two germline ends. CDR1 MNHNY and CDR2 SVGAGI come from the germline V gene (reference sequence). The CDR3 reads CASKDGSGANVLTF. CDR3 DNA: TGTGCCAGCAAGGACGGCTCTGGGGCCAACGTCCTGACTTTC.

The sample holds a few counts of this clonotype. The chain combines TRBV21-1 with TRBJ2-7; the table's D call TRBD1 went unverified against the DNA. TRBV21-1 counts as a pseudogene. This CDR3 is 14 amino acids long. CDR3 loop: CARVLPGKEYEQYF. In nucleotides, the CDR3 is TGTGCCAGAGTCTTGCCCGGGAAGGAATACGAGCAGTACTTC.

This clonotype was seen a handful of times. V usage is TRBV5-1 and J usage is TRBJ1-1; TRBD1 agrees at 7 bases. This CDR3 is built from 15 residues. CDR1 and CDR2 (germline): SGHRS, YFSETQ. V dropped 3 bases and J dropped 1; count of bases not matched to a gene: 6. The CDR3 nucleotides are TGCGCCAGCAGCTACCATACAGGGGAGAACACTGAAGCTTTCTTT. Its translation: CASSYHTGENTEAFF.

The sample holds many counts of this clonotype. The CDR3 is CASSQDWAPTYNEQFF. The CDR3 coding sequence is TGCGCCAGCAGCCAAGATTGGGCACCCACTTACAATGAGCAGTTCTTC. This rearrangement joins TRBV4-3 to TRBJ2-1; D not certain. This CDR3 contains 16 residues. Germline assignment: CDR1 LGHNA and CDR2 YSLEER. Trimming took 0 bases from V and 4 from J, leaving 13 bases between them.

This clonotype has a count of ten or more. The chain carries TRBV7-2 and TRBJ1-3; no reliable D call. CDR1 is SGHTA and CDR2 is FQGNSA in the germline V gene. Trimming took off 1 base at V and 4 bases at J, with 11 bases between the two ends. CDR3 length equals 15 residues. For the CDR3, the DNA is TGTGCCAGCAGCTTAGTTCCTCGGACCGGAAACACCATATATTTT. Translated, it gives CASSLVPRTGNTIYF. Based on the CDR3 plus reference TRBV7-2 and TRBJ1-3, the full variable domain is GAGVSQSPSNKVTEKGKDVELRCDPISGHTALYWYRQSLGQGLEFLIYFQGNSAPDKSGLPSDRFSAERTGGSVSTLTIQRTQQEDSAVYLCASSLVPRTGNTIYFGEGSWLTVV.

This clonotype showed up many times. The V gene is TRBV20-1, the J gene TRBJ2-5; perhaps TRBD2 as D (6 bases). Trimming stripped 6 bases from V and 5 bases from J, with 16 bases between. Germline CDR1 is DFQATT and CDR2 is SNEGSKA (reference sequence). CDR3 length: 13 residues. This chain's CDR3 is CSAARGARETQYF. In DNA form, the CDR3 reads TGCAGTGCCGCCCGCGGGGCACGGGAGACCCAGTACTTC.

This clonotype was found many times. The chain recombines TRBV5-4 with TRBJ2-3; D is unclear. The CDR3 totals 13 residues. V was pared by 1 base and J by 4 bases, with 7 bases between. The germline V gene encodes CDR1 SGHNT and CDR2 YYREEE (reference sequence). This CDR3 reads CASSLIRADTQYF. DNA for the CDR3: TGTGCCAGCAGCTTGATTAGGGCAGATACGCAGTATTTT.

This clonotype was observed a few times. The chain has TRBV4-3 and TRBJ1-1; D unresolved. Germline values: CDR1 LGHNA, CDR2 YSLEER. Trimming cost V 5 bases and J 1 base, with 14 bases left between them. This CDR3 region has 15 residues. The CDR3 nucleotides read TGCGCCAGCAGCTCATCTAGGGATGGGAACACTGAAGCTTTCTTT. This sequence encodes CASSSSRDGNTEAFF.

This clonotype was seen a few times. This chain uses TRBV11-3 with TRBJ2-3; possibly TRBD2 for D (6 bases). The CDR3 loop spans 16 amino acids. Trimming took off 5 bases at V and 2 bases at J, with 17 bases between the two ends. Germline CDR1 is SGHNT and CDR2 is YENEEA. This CDR3 is CASSTSRGGNTDTQYF. CDR3 coding DNA: TGTGCCAGCAGCACTAGCCGGGGCGGGAACACAGATACGCAGTATTTT.

The chain combines TRBV18 with TRBJ2-1; 7 bases fit TRBD2. This CDR3 has 14 amino acids. The germline V gene encodes CDR1 KGHSH and CDR2 LQKENI. V trimming: 6 bases; J trimming: 5 bases; junction bases outside the gene matches: 7. CDR3 nucleotide sequence: TGTGCCAGCTCTTCGGGACTAAAGAACAATGAGCAGTTCTTC. It yields the protein CASSSGLKNNEQFF.